The table lists the clone carrying this T cell receptor beta chain with a few counts. How the authors handled the data: Amplification of reference gene primers was used by the study to estimate nucleated cell counts. The data were produced by immunoSEQ multiplex PCR, yet TCRdb's version contains in-frame clones alone and is incomplete. From that table come the V and J calls and clone size; the DNA was used to work out D and trimming. The repertoire holds more than 250,000 clones, with around 80% as singletons. These data originate in a study of blood T cell repertoires in COVID-19. What was sequenced was peripheral blood. The receptor was derived from a woman aged 45-65 years with acute or convalescent COVID-19.

This CDR3 reads CASSSRQGSGNTIYF. The CDR3 bases are TGTGCCAGCAGCTCCCGACAGGGCTCTGGAAACACCATATATTTT. The rearrangement uses TRBV7-2 and TRBJ1-3; 7 positions agree with TRBD1. Germline trimming cut 4 bases from V and 0 bases from J; bases unmatched to any gene: 3. CDR3 size: 15 residues. Germline V gene lookup returns CDR1 SGHTA and CDR2 FQGNSA. The entire variable domain, with the rest obtained from reference TRBV7-2 and TRBJ1-3, is as follows: GAGVSQSPSNKVTEKGKDVELRCDPISGHTALYWYRQSLGQGLEFLIYFQGNSAPDKSGLPSDRFSAERTGGSVSTLTIQRTQQEDSAVYLCASSSRQGSGNTIYFGEGSWLTVV.